Described below is a single TCR beta chain sequence and its context. This entry comes from a study of blood T cell repertoires in COVID-19. About the research overall: There were acute and convalescent COVID-19 samples, and they came from the United States, Italy and Spain. T cells, B-cell-depleted T cells, or PBMCs provided the cDNA or gDNA that served as material.

As originally analysed: Using reference gene primer amplification, nucleated cell counts were estimated. TCRdb's copy holds only in-frame clones and misses some; the assay was immunoSEQ multiplex PCR. Clonal size and the V and J genes are those of that table, whereas D and trimming came from the DNA. The data hold roughly 100,000 clones, with approximately 82% observed a single time. CDR3 length: 14 amino acids. The germline V gene has CDR1 SGHAT and CDR2 FQNNGV. V was shortened by 7 bases and J by 4 bases, with 14 bases between the two germline ends. The receptor was derived from a man in his fifties or sixties with active or convalescent COVID-19. The sample comprised peripheral blood. V and J are TRBV11-2 and TRBJ1-3, with a tentative D call TRBD1 (5 bases). DNA of the CDR3: TGTGCCAGCACCCTCGGGGGTTCGGGAAACACCATATATTTT. It specifies CASTLGGSGNTIYF.